The present entry profiles one TCR beta chain with its context. A universal primer site came from template switching; cDNA carried unique molecular identifiers. Via MiXCR, TCRdb re-called the 5' RACE reads, giving one row per CDR3 protein. The sample lists some 790,000 distinct CDR3 sequences; 15% to 20% were seen once. This sample stems from a study of identical twins. These same records also appear under a second study, on T cells expressing NK-cell markers. That source notes: Seven sequenced donors out of eight were HCMV-seropositive, one seronegative.

The specimen sequenced was PBMCs. The sequence derives from a woman younger than 30 in good health.

DNA of the CDR3: TGTGCCAGCAGTGAAGTGGGGCACCTATATAACTATGGCTACACCTTC. Its translation is CASSEVGHLYNYGYTF. The chain links TRBV6-1 to TRBJ1-2, with a possible D match to TRBD1 (5 bases). Between the trimmed V and J ends, which lost 1 base and 1 base, there was a span of 13 bases. Germline V CDR1 and CDR2: MNHNS, SASEGT. This CDR3 comprises 16 residues.